This TCR beta chain was recovered during a study of blood T cell repertoires in COVID-19. Assay: immunoSEQ multiplex PCR; the TCRdb copy retains only in-frame clones and omits some. The sample records around 110,000 clones, about 83% being singletons. The CDR3 covers 14 residues. The junction had 1 base not matched to a gene; V was cut back by 3 bases and J by 1 base. The germline V gene has CDR1 LNHDA and CDR2 SQIVND (reference sequence). Donors were grouped by their self-reported clinical history. The genes are TRBV19 and TRBJ1-1, with 8 positions matching TRBD1. This clonotype originated in a woman in her 30s who had recovered from COVID-19. The sequencing input was PBMCs or T cells enriched from blood (not recorded which). CDR3 protein: CASSIGQGNTEAFF. In nucleotides, the CDR3 is TGTGCCAGTAGTATCGGACAGGGGAACACTGAAGCTTTCTTT.